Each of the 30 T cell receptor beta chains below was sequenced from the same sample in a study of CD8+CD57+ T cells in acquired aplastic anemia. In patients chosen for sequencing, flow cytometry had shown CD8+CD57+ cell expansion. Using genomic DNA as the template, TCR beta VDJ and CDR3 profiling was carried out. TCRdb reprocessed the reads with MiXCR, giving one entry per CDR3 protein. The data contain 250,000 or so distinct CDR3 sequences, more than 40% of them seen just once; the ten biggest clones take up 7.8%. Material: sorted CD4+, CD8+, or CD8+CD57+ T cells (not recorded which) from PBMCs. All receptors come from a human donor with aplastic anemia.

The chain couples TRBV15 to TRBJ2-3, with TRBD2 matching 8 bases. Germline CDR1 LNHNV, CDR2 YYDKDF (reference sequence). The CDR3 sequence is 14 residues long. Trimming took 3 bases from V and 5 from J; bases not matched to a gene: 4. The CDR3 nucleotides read TGTGCCACCAGCAGCGGGGGGGCAGGAGATACGCAGTATTTT. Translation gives CATSSGGAGDTQYF. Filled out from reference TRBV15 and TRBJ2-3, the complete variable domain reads DAMVIQNPRYQVTQFGKPVTLSCSQTLNHNVMYWYQQKSSQAPKLLFHYYDKDFNNEADTPDNFQSRRPNTSFCFLDIRSPGLGDTAMYLCATSSGGAGDTQYFGPGTRLTVL.

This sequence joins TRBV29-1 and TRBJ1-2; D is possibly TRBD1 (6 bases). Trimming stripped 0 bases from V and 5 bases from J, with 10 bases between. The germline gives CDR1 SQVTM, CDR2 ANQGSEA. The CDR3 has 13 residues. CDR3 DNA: TGCAGCGTTGAAGAACAGGGACAATATGGCTACACCTTC. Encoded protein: CSVEEQGQYGYTF.

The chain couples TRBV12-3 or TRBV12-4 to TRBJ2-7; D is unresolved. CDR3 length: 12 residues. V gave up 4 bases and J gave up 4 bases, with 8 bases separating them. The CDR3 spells CASSSPRYEQYF. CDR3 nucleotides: TGTGCCAGCAGTTCCCCGAGATACGAGCAGTACTTC.

The CDR3 nucleotides read TGTGCCAGCAGCATAGTGGGGGGCCTCGGGCAGTTCTTC. This encodes CASSIVGGLGQFF. J is TRBJ2-1 and V is TRBV7-9; possibly TRBD1 or TRBD2 for D (6 bases each). Germline values: CDR1 SEHNR, CDR2 FQNEAQ (reference sequence). V lost 5 bases, J lost 12 bases, and 17 bases lay in between. CDR3 size: 13 residues.

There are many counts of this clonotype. CDR3 loop: CASSLTNRDSEYNEQFF. DNA of the CDR3: TGTGCCAGCAGCTTGACTAACCGGGACTCGGAGTACAATGAGCAGTTCTTC. The chain uses TRBV7-3 and TRBJ2-1; D is possibly TRBD2 (6 bases). Germline CDR1 and CDR2: SGHTA and FQGTGA. The CDR3 loop spans 17 amino acids. V lost 3 bases to trimming and J lost 4 bases, with 19 bases between them.

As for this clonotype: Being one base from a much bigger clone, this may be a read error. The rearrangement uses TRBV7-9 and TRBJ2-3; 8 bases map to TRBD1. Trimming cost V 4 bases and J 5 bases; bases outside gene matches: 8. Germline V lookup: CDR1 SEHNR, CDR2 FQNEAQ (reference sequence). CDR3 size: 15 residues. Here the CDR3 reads CASSSRQGSEDTQYF. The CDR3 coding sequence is TGTGCCAGCAGCTCCCGACAGGGGTCGGAAGATACGCAGTATTTT.

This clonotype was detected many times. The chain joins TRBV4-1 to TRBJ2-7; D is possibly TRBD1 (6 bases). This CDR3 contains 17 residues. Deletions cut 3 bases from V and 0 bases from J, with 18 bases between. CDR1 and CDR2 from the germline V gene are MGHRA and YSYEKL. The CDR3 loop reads CASSHAFGQGSSYEQYF. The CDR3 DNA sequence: TGCGCCAGCAGCCACGCCTTCGGGCAGGGGAGCTCCTACGAGCAGTACTTC.

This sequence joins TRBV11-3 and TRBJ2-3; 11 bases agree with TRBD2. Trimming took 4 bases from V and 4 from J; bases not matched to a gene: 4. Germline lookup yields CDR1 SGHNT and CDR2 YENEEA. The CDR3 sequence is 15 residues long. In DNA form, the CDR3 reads TGTGCCAGCAGCTCACAACTAGCGGGAGCAGATACGCAGTATTTT. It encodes CASSSQLAGADTQYF.

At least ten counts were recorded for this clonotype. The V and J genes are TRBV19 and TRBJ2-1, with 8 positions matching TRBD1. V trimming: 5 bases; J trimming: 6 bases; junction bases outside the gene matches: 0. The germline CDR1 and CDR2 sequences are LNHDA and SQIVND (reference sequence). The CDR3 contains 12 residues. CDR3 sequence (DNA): TGTGCCAGTAGTGACAGGGGCAATGAGCAGTTCTTC. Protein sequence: CASSDRGNEQFF.

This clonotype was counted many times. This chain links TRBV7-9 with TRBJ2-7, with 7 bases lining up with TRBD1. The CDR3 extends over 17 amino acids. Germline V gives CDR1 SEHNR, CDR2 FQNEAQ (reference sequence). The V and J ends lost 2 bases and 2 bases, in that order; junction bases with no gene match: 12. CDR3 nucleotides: TGTGCCAGCAGCTTACCGACCGACAGGGCCGGGGCCTACGAGCAGTACTTC. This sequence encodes CASSLPTDRAGAYEQYF.

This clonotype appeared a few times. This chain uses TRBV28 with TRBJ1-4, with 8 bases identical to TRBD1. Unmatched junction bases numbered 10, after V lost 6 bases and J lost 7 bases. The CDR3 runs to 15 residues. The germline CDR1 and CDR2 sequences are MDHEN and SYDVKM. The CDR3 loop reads CASRKSGGDGEKLFF. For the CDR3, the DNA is TGTGCCAGCAGGAAATCAGGGGGCGATGGTGAAAAACTGTTTTTT.

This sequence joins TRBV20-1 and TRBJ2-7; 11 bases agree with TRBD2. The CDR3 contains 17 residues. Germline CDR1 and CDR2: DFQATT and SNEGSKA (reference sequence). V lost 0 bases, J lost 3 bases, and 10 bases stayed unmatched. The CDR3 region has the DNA TGCAGTGCTAGAGACCCCTCGACTAGCGGGAAGTTCTACGAGCAGTACTTC. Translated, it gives CSARDPSTSGKFYEQYF.

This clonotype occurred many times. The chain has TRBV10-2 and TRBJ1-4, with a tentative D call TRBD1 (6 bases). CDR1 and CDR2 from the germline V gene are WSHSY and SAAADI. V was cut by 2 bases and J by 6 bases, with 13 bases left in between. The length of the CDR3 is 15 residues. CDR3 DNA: TGCGCCAGCAGTGAGCGGTCAGGGGCGGATGAAAAACTGTTTTTT. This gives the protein CASSERSGADEKLFF.

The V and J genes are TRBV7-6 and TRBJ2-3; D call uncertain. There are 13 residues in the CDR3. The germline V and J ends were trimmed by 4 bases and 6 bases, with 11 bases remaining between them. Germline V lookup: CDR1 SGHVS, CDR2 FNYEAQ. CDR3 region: CASSSTPGDTQYF. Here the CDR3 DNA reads TGTGCCAGCAGCTCTACTCCGGGCGATACGCAGTATTTT.

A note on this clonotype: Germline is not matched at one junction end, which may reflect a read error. The CDR3 nucleotides read TGTGACAGCAGCTCGCCGGGACGGGAGCAGTTCTTC. It codes for CDSSSPGREQFF. This chain joins TRBV7-3 and TRBJ2-1; D assignment may be TRBD1 or TRBD2 (5 bases each). This CDR3 is built from 12 residues. Germline values: CDR1 SGHTA, CDR2 FQGTGA. The full variable domain, its missing parts supplied by reference TRBV7-3 and TRBJ2-1, is GAGVSQTPSNKVTEKGKYVELRCDPISGHTALYWYRQSLGQGPEFLIYFQGTGAADDSGLPNDRFFAVRPEGSVSTLKIQRTERGDSAVYLCDSSSPGREQFFGPGTRLTVL.

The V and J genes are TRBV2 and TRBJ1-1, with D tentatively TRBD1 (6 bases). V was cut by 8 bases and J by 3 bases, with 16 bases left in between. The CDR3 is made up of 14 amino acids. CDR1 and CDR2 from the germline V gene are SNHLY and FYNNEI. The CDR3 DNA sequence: TGTGCCAGCGGTTCTAGGGGGGGGGACACTGAAGCTTTCTTT. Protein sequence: CASGSRGGDTEAFF.

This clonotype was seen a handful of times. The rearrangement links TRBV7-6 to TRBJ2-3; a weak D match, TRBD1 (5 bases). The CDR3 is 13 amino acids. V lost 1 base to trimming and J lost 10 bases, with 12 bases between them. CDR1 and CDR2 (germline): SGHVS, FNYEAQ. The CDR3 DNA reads TGTGCCAGCAGCTTAGGCAGGGCGTGGGCGCAGTATTTT. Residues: CASSLGRAWAQYF.

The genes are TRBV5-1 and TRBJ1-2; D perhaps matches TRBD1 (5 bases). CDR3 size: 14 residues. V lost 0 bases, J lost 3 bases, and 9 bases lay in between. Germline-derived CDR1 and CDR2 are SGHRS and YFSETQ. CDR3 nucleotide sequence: TGCGCCAGCAGCTTGGCCGGGACGGACTATGGCTACACCTTC. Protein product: CASSLAGTDYGYTF.

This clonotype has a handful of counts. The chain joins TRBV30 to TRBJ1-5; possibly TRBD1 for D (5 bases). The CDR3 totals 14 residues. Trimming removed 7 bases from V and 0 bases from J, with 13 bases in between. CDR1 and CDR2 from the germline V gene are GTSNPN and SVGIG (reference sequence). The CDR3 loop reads CASLRGNSNQPQHF. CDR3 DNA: TGTGCCTCCCTAAGGGGTAATAGCAATCAGCCCCAGCATTTT.

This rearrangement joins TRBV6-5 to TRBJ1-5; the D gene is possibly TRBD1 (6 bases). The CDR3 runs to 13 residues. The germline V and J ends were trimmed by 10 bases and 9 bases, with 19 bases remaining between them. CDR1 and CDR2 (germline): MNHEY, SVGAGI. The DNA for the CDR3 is TGTGCCACCGGTTCAGGGGCCGGTTCGCCCCAGCATTTT. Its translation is CATGSGAGSPQHF.

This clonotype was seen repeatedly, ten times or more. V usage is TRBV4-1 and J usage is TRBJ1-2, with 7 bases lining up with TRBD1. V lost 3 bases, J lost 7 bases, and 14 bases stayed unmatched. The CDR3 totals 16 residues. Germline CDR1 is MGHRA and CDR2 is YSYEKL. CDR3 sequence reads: CASSHRQGRILGGYTF. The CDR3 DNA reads TGCGCCAGCAGCCACCGACAGGGTCGGATATTAGGTGGCTACACCTTC.

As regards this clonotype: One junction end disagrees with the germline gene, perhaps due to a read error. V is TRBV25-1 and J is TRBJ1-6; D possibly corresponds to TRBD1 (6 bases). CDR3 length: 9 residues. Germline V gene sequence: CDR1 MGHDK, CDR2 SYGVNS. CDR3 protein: CASSLDSTF. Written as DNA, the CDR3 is TGTGCCAGCAGTTTGGACAGCACCTTT.

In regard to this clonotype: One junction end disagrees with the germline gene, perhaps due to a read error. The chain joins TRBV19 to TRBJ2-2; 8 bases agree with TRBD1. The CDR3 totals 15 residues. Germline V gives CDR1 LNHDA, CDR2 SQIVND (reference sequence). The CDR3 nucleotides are TGTGTCAGTAGGATGACAGGGGTTAACACCGGGGAGCTGTTTTTT. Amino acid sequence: CVSRMTGVNTGELFF.

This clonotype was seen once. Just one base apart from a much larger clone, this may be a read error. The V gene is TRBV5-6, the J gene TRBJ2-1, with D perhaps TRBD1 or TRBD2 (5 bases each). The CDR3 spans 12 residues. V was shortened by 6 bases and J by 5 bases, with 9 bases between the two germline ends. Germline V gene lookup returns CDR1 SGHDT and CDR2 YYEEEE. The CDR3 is CASTGSNNEQFF. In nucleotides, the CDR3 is TGTGCCAGCACAGGGAGCAACAATGAGCAGTTCTTC. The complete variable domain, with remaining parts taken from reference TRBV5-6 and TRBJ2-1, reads DAGVTQSPTHLIKTRGQQVTLRCSPKSGHDTVSWYQQALGQGPQFIFQYYEEEERQRGNFPDRFSGHQFPNYSSELNVNALLLGDSALYLCASTGSNNEQFFGPGTRLTVL.

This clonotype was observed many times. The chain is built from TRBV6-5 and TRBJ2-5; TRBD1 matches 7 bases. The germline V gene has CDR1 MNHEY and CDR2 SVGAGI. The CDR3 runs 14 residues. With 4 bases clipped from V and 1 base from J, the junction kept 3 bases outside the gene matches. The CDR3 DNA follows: TGTGCCAGCAGTTCGGGACAGATCCAAGAGACCCAGTACTTC. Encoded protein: CASSSGQIQETQYF.

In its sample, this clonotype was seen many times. The CDR3 loop reads CASSLDFGLVSQNEQFF. CDR3 nucleotide sequence: TGTGCCAGCAGCTTAGATTTCGGTCTAGTTTCTCAAAATGAGCAGTTCTTC. The chain joins TRBV7-9 to TRBJ2-1, with unresolved D. The CDR3 has 17 amino acids. Trimming removed 1 base at V and 7 bases at J, with 20 bases between. Germline V gives CDR1 SEHNR, CDR2 FQNEAQ (reference sequence). Combining the CDR3 with reference TRBV7-9 and TRBJ2-1 gives the whole variable domain DTGVSQNPRHKITKRGQNVTFRCDPISEHNRLYWYRQTLGQGPEFLTYFQNEAQLEKSRLLSDRFSAERPKGSFSTLEIQRTEQGDSAMYLCASSLDFGLVSQNEQFFGPGTRLTVL.

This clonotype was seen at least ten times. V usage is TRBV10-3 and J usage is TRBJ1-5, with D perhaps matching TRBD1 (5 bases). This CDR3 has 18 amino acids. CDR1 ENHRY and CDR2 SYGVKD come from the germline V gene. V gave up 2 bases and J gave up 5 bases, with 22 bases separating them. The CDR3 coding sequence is TGTGCCATCAGTGAGAGGCAGGGTCTAGGATACTCCGATCAGCCCCAGCATTTT. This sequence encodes CAISERQGLGYSDQPQHF.

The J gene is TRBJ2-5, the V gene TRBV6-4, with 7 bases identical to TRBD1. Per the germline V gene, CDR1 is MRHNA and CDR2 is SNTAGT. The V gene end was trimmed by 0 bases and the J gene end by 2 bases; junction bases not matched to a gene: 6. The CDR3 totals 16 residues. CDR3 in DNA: TGTGCCAGCAGTGACTCGGGACAGAAGGGGCAAGAGACCCAGTACTTC. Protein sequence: CASSDSGQKGQETQYF.

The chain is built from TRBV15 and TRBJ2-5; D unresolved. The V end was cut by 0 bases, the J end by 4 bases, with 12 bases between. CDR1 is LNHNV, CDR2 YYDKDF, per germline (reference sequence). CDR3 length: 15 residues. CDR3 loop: CATSRDSVGGETQYF. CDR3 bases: TGTGCCACCAGCAGAGATTCTGTGGGCGGAGAGACCCAGTACTTC.

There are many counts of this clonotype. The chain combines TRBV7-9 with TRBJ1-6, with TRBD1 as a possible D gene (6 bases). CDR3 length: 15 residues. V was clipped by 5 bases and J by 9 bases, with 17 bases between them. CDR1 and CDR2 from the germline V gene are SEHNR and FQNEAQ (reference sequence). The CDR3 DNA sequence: TGTGCCAGCAGCGAATTCAGGGGCATTATTTCACCCCTCCACTTT. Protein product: CASSEFRGIISPLHF.